The rows below give T cell receptor beta chains drawn from one sample of a study of early T cells in non-severe SARS-CoV-2 infection. Via MiXCR, TCRdb re-called the 5' RACE reads, giving one row per CDR3 protein. The repertoire has 25,000 to 30,000 distinct CDR3 sequences, about 4% of them found once; the top ten carry about an eighth. Sequencing was carried out using whole blood. The receptors were sampled from an adult who was a healthcare worker with PCR-confirmed SARS-CoV-2 infection or an uninfected control (not recorded which). Each CDR3 is given with its conserved first and last residue. The order of the fields is J gene, V gene, clone size, D gene, CDR3 DNA, CDR3 protein. The D gene is left open where the match is weak. Expanded clones get a size class; other rows say once, few or many, or leave the size out.

J: TRBJ2-7; V: TRBV4-3; size: medium-sized; D: TRBD2; DNA: TGCGCCAGCAGCCAAACTAGCGGGAGGGCTGACGAGCAGTACTTC; CDR3: CASSQTSGRADEQYF
J: TRBJ1-1; V: TRBV20-1; size: many; D: .; DNA: TGCAGCGTTAGGGGTGTGGCGACTGAAGCTTTCTTT; CDR3: CSVRGVATEAFF
J: TRBJ1-6; V: TRBV18; size: many; D: .; DNA: TGTGCCAGCTCACCACGGACGGTTGACTCGGATTCACCCCTCCACTTT; CDR3: CASSPRTVDSDSPLHF
J: TRBJ2-4; V: TRBV19; size: .; D: .; DNA: TGTGCCAGTAGCCCTCAGGTAGCCAAAAACATTCAGTACTTC; CDR3: CASSPQVAKNIQYF
J: TRBJ2-5; V: TRBV9; size: many; D: .; DNA: TGTGCCAGCAGCGTAGAGGCGCCGGCTGGGACCCAGTACTTC; CDR3: CASSVEAPAGTQYF
J: TRBJ2-7; V: TRBV28; size: many; D: TRBD2; DNA: TGTGCCAGCAGTTTATTTAGCCTAGCGGAGGGTTGGGAGCAGTACTTC; CDR3: CASSLFSLAEGWEQYF
J: TRBJ1-5; V: TRBV12-3/TRBV12-4; size: many; D: .; DNA: TGTGCCAGCAGTTTAAAGGGACCCCCAAATAGCAATCAGCCCCAGCATTTT; CDR3: CASSLKGPPNSNQPQHF
J: TRBJ2-6; V: TRBV6-5; size: many; D: .; DNA: TGTGCCAGCAGCCCTATGAATGGGGCCAACGTCCTGACTTTC; CDR3: CASSPMNGANVLTF
J: TRBJ2-6; V: TRBV7-2; size: .; D: .; DNA: TGTGCCAGCAGCCTGACAGCGGGTAGCTCTGGGGCCAACGTCCTGACTTTC; CDR3: CASSLTAGSSGANVLTF
J: TRBJ2-6; V: TRBV7-2; size: many; D: .; DNA: TGTGCCAGCAGCTCCTTCGGGGGACATCTCTCTGGGGCCAACGTCCTGACTTTC; CDR3: CASSSFGGHLSGANVLTF
J: TRBJ1-1; V: TRBV11-3; size: .; D: .; DNA: TGTGCCAGCAGCTTAGATACCGACCGACCTGGAGCTTTCTTT; CDR3: CASSLDTDRPGAFF
J: TRBJ2-3; V: TRBV20-1; size: many; D: TRBD2; DNA: TGCAGTGCTAGGGTTCCGTCGGGAGGGGTATATACGCAGTATTTT; CDR3: CSARVPSGGVYTQYF
J: TRBJ2-3; V: TRBV13; size: .; D: .; DNA: TGTGCCAGCAGCCGGGACAATACCGCAGATACGCAGTATTTT; CDR3: CASSRDNTADTQYF
J: TRBJ2-3; V: TRBV20-1; size: many; D: .; DNA: TGCAGTGCTAGGCTACAGGGACATGGAGATACGCAGTATTTT; CDR3: CSARLQGHGDTQYF
J: TRBJ2-1; V: TRBV7-2; size: many; D: .; DNA: TGTGCCAGCAGCTTATCCTATCTCGATGAGCAGTTCTTC; CDR3: CASSLSYLDEQFF
J: TRBJ2-1; V: TRBV29-1; size: many; D: .; DNA: TGCAGCGTTGTAATTTACAATGAGCAGTTCTTC; CDR3: CSVVIYNEQFF
J: TRBJ2-3; V: TRBV15; size: many; D: .; DNA: TGTGCCACGGGGGTTGGCGGCACAGATACGCAGTATTTT; CDR3: CATGVGGTDTQYF
J: TRBJ1-4; V: TRBV20-1; size: few; D: .; DNA: TGCAGTGCTAGACAGCCCGGGACAAAAAATGAAAAACTGTTTTTT; CDR3: CSARQPGTKNEKLFF
J: TRBJ2-1; V: TRBV6-5; size: many; D: TRBD2; DNA: TGTGCCAGCAGTTACTCCTCGCCCGGAACTAGCGGGAGCGGAGAGCAGTTCTTC; CDR3: CASSYSSPGTSGSGEQFF
J: TRBJ2-4; V: TRBV7-9; size: few; D: .; DNA: TGTGCCAGCAGCTTGAGTTACGCCAAAAACATTCAGTACTTC; CDR3: CASSLSYAKNIQYF
J: TRBJ2-1; V: TRBV12-3/TRBV12-4; size: few; D: .; DNA: TGTGCCAGCAGTTTTGGCGGGCCCGAACCATACAATGAGCAGTTCTTC; CDR3: CASSFGGPEPYNEQFF
J: TRBJ2-7; V: TRBV28; size: many; D: TRBD1; DNA: TGTGCCAGCAGTTTTGGCGGGACAGGGAGTTACGAGCAGTACTTC; CDR3: CASSFGGTGSYEQYF
J: TRBJ1-5; V: TRBV20-1; size: many; D: .; DNA: TGCAGTGCTAGCGAGGGGGTAGGTTATCAGCCCCAGCATTTT; CDR3: CSASEGVGYQPQHF
J: TRBJ2-1; V: TRBV29-1; size: medium-sized; D: .; DNA: TGCAGCGCTCGCTACAATGAGCAGTTCTTC; CDR3: CSARYNEQFF
J: TRBJ2-7; V: TRBV11-2; size: many; D: .; DNA: TGTGCCAGCAGCGTCTCGTCCGGTTCCGCCAACTACGAGCAGTACTTC; CDR3: CASSVSSGSANYEQYF
J: TRBJ2-2; V: TRBV6-2/TRBV6-3; size: few; D: .; DNA: TGTGCCAGCAGTAGAGACAGGATCGCGAACACCGGGGAGCTGTTTTTT; CDR3: CASSRDRIANTGELFF
J: TRBJ2-1; V: TRBV12-3/TRBV12-4; size: many; D: .; DNA: TGTGCCAGCAGTTTTCGGTCAAGGGGGATGGATGAGCAGTTCTTC; CDR3: CASSFRSRGMDEQFF
J: TRBJ2-7; V: TRBV5-1; size: medium-sized; D: TRBD1; DNA: TGCGCCAGCAGCTTGACTCCCTTCCGGGACAGGGGGCCCGAGCAGTACTTC; CDR3: CASSLTPFRDRGPEQYF
J: TRBJ2-1; V: TRBV7-2; size: few; D: .; DNA: TGTGCCAGCAGCTTAATCGATGGGCGGCAGAGTGAGCAGTTCTTC; CDR3: CASSLIDGRQSEQFF
J: TRBJ2-1; V: TRBV7-2; size: many; D: TRBD2; DNA: TGTGCCAGCAGCTTAGGGGGCGGGAGGAGTGAGCAGTTCTTC; CDR3: CASSLGGGRSEQFF
J: TRBJ2-1; V: TRBV5-6; size: many; D: TRBD2; DNA: TGTGCCAGCAGCTTGTCAGGCGGGAGGGCGAATGAGCAGTTCTTC; CDR3: CASSLSGGRANEQFF
J: TRBJ2-6; V: TRBV9; size: many; D: .; DNA: TGTGCCAGCAGCGTAGATCCGACTGGGGCCAACGTCCTGACTTTC; CDR3: CASSVDPTGANVLTF
J: TRBJ2-1; V: TRBV29-1; size: many; D: .; DNA: TGCAGCGCAGACGGGCGCAATGAGCAGTTCTTC; CDR3: CSADGRNEQFF
J: TRBJ2-1; V: TRBV11-2; size: many; D: TRBD2; DNA: TGTGCCAGCAGCCAACGCCTAGCGGGAGTCTACAATGAGCAGTTCTTC; CDR3: CASSQRLAGVYNEQFF
J: TRBJ2-5; V: TRBV5-4; size: many; D: .; DNA: TGTGCCAGCAGCCTATCCGGACTCCGCACGGGAGAGACCCAGTACTTC; CDR3: CASSLSGLRTGETQYF
J: TRBJ2-2; V: TRBV11-3; size: few; D: .; DNA: TGTGCCAGCAGCTTGACGGGGACCCACCGCCTGTTTTTT; CDR3: CASSLTGTHRLFF
J: TRBJ2-5; V: TRBV7-9; size: many; D: TRBD2; DNA: TGTGCCAGCAGCAGACTAGCGGGACCCCAAGAGACCCAGTACTTC; CDR3: CASSRLAGPQETQYF
J: TRBJ2-1; V: TRBV7-9; size: many; D: TRBD1; DNA: TGTGCCAGCAGTTCCACAGGGGCGAAGTCCTACAATGAGCAGTTCTTC; CDR3: CASSSTGAKSYNEQFF
J: TRBJ2-1; V: TRBV19; size: many; D: .; DNA: TGTGCCGTCACCCCGGGGATGGCCCGGAATGAGCAGTTCTTC; CDR3: CAVTPGMARNEQFF
J: TRBJ2-2; V: TRBV7-2; size: many; D: TRBD1; DNA: TGTGCCAGCAGCTTATTGGGACAGCTGAACACCGGGGAGCTGTTTTTT; CDR3: CASSLLGQLNTGELFF
J: TRBJ2-1; V: TRBV12-3/TRBV12-4; size: many; D: TRBD2; DNA: TGTGCCAGCAGTCCCTGGCTAGCGGGAGGGCCAGGGTACAATGAGCAGTTCTTC; CDR3: CASSPWLAGGPGYNEQFF
J: TRBJ2-3; V: TRBV19; size: many; D: TRBD2; DNA: TGTGCCAGTAGTATAGAGGTTAGCGGGATCGGTAATACGCAGTATTTT; CDR3: CASSIEVSGIGNTQYF
J: TRBJ1-2; V: TRBV5-4; size: many; D: .; DNA: TGTGCCAGCAGCCATCGGACAAGCTATGGCTACACCTTC; CDR3: CASSHRTSYGYTF
J: TRBJ2-1; V: TRBV18; size: many; D: TRBD2; DNA: TGTGCCAGCTCACCACCGACTAGCACGAGCAATGAGCAGTTCTTC; CDR3: CASSPPTSTSNEQFF
J: TRBJ2-5; V: TRBV4-1; size: .; D: TRBD1; DNA: TGCGCCAGCAGCCAAGCGGACAGGGGTTTGGTAGAGACCCAGTACTTC; CDR3: CASSQADRGLVETQYF